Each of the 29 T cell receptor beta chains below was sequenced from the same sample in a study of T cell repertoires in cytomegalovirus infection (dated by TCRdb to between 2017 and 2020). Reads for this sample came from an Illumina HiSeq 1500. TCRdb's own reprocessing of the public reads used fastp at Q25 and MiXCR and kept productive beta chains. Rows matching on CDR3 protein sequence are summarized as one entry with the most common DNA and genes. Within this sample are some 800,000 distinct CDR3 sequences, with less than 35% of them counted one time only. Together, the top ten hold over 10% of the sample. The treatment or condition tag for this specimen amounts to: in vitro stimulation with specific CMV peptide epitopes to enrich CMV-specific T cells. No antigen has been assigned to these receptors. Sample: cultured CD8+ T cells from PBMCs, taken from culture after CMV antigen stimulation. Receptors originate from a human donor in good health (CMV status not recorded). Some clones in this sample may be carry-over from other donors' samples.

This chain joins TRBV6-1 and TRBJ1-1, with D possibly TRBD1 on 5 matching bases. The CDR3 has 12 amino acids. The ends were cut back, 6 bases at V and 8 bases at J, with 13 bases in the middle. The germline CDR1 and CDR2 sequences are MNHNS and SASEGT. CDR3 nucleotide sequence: TGTGCCAGCAGAGATAGACAGTCAGAAGCTTTCTTT. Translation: CASRDRQSEAFF.

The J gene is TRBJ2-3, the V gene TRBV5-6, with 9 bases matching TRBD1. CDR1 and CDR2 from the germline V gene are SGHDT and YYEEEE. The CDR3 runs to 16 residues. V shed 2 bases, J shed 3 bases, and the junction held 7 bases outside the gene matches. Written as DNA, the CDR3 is TGTGCCAGCAGCTTCCCGGGACAGGGCGAGACAGATACGCAGTATTTT. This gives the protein CASSFPGQGETDTQYF.

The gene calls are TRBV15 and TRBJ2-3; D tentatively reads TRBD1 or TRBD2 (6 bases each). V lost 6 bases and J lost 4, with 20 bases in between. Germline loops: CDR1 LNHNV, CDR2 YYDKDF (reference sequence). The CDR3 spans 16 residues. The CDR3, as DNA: TGTGCCACCAGAAGGGGGGCAGGGGATCGCGCAGATACGCAGTATTTT. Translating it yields CATRRGAGDRADTQYF.

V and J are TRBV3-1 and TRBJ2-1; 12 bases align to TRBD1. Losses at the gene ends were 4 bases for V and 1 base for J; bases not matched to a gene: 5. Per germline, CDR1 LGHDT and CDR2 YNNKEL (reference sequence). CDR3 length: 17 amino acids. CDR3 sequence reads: CASSPGTGGKSYNEQFF. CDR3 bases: TGTGCCAGCAGCCCCGGGACAGGGGGCAAGTCCTACAATGAGCAGTTCTTC.

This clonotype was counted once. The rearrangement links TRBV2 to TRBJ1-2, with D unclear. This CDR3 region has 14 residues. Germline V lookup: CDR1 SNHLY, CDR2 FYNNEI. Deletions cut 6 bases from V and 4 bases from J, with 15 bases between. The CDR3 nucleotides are TGTGCCAGCAGCGGTGGGGATTCCCTCTATGGCTACACCTTC. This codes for CASSGGDSLYGYTF.

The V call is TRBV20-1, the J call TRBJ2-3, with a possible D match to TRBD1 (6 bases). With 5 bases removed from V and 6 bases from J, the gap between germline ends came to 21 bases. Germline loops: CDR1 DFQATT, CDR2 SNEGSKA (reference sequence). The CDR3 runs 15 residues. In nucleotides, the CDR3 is TGCAGTGCTGAGTGGGGGCGTGAACCCTGGGATACGCAGTATTTT. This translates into CSAEWGREPWDTQYF.

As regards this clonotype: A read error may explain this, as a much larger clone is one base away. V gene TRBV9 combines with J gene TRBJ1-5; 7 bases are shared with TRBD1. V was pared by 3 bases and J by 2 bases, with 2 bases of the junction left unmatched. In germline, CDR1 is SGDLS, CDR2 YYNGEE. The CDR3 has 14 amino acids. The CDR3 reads CASSADRGNQPQHF. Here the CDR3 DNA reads TGTGCCAGCAGCGCCGACAGGGGCAATCAGCCCCAGCATTTT.

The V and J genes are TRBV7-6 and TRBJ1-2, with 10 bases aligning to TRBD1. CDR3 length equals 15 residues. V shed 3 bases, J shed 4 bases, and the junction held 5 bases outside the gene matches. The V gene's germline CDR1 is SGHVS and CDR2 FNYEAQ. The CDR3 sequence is CASSFETGGGYGYTF. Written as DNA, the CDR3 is TGTGCCAGCAGCTTCGAGACAGGGGGCGGCTATGGCTACACCTTC.

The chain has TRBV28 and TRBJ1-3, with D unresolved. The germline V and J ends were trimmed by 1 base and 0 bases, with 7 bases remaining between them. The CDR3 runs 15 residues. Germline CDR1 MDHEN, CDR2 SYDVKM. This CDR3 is CASSLSLYSGNTIYF. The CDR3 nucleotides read TGTGCCAGCAGTTTATCTTTATACTCTGGAAACACCATATATTTT.

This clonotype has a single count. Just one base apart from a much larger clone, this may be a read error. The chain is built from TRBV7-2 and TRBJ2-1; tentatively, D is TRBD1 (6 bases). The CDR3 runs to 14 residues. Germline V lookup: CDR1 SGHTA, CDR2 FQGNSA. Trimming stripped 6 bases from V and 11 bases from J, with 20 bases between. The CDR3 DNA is TGTGCCAGCAGTGATCCTACAGGGTGGGGTAAGCAGTTCTTC. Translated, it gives CASSDPTGWGKQFF.

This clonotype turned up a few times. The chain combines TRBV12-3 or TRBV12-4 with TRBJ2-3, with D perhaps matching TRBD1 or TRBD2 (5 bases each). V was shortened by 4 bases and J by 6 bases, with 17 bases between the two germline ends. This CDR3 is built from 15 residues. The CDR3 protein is CASSSRDPSADTQYF. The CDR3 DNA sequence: TGTGCCAGCAGTTCCCGGGACCCCTCGGCGGATACGCAGTATTTT.

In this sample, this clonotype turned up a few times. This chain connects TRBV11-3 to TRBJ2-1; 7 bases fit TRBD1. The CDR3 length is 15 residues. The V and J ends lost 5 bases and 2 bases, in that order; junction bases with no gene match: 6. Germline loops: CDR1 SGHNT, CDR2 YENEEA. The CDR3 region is CASSHRDSTYNEQFF. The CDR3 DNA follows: TGTGCCAGCAGCCACCGGGACAGTACCTACAATGAGCAGTTCTTC.

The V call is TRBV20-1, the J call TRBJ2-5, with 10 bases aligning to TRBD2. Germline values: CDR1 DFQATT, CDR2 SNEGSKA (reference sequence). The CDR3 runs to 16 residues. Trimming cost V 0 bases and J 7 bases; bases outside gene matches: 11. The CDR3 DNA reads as TGCAGTGCTAGAGATAAGGAACTAGCGGGGTGGGTGACCCAGTACTTC. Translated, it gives CSARDKELAGWVTQYF.

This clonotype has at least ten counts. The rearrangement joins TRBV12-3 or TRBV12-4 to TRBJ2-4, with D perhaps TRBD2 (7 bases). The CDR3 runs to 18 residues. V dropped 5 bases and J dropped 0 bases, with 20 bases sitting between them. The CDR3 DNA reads TGTGCCAGCAGTCCCCGGGGGGCACAAAGTCTAGCCAAAAACATTCAGTACTTC. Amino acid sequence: CASSPRGAQSLAKNIQYF.

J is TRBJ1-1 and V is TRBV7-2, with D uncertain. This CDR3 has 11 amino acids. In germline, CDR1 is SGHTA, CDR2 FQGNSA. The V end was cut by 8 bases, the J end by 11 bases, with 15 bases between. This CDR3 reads CASGSSPGAFF. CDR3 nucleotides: TGTGCCAGCGGCTCATCCCCGGGGGCTTTCTTT.

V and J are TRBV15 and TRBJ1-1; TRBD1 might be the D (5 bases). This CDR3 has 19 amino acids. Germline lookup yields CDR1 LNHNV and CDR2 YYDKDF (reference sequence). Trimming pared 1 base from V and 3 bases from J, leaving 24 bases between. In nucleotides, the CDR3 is TGTGCCACCAGCAGAGGGGTTTTTATGGGGCTCGCCTTCGACACTGAAGCTTTCTTT. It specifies CATSRGVFMGLAFDTEAFF.

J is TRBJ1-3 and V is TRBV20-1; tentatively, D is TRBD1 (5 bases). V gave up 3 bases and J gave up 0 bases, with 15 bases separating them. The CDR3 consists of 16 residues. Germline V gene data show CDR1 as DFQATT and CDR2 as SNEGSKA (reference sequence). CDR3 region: CSARGLRGYSGNTIYF. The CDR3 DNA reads TGCAGTGCTAGGGGCTTAAGGGGTTACTCTGGAAACACCATATATTTT.

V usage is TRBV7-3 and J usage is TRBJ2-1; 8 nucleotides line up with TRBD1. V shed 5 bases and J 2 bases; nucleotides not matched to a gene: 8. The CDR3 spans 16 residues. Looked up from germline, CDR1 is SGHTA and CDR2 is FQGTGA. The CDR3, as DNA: TGTGCCAGCAGCCCCCTCCAGGGACAGGCCTACAATGAGCAGTTCTTC. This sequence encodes CASSPLQGQAYNEQFF.

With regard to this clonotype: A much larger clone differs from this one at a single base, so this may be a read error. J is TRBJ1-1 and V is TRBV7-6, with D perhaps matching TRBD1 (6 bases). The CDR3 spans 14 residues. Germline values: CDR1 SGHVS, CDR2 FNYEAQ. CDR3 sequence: CVSSLGGGRTEAFF. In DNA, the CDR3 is TGTGTCAGCAGCTTAGGGGGGGGGCGGACTGAAGCTTTCTTT. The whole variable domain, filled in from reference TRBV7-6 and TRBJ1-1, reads GAGVSQSPRYKVTKRGQDVALRCDPISGHVSLYWYRQALGQGPEFLTYFNYEAQQDKSGLPNDRFSAERPEGSISTLTIQRTEQRDSAMYRCVSSLGGGRTEAFFGQGTRLTVV.

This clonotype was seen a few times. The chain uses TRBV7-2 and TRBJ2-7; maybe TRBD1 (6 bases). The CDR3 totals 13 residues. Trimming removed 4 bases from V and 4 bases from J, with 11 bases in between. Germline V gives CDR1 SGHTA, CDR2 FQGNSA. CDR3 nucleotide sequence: TGTGCCAGCAGCTCAGGGGCCGGGTACGAGCAGTACGTC. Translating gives CASSSGAGYEQYV.

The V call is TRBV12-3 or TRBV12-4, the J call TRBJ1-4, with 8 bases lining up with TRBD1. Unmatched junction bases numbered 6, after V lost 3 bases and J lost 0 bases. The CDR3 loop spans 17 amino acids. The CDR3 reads CASSLDRAKATNEKLFF. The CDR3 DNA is TGTGCCAGCAGTTTGGACAGGGCGAAAGCAACTAATGAAAAACTGTTTTTT.

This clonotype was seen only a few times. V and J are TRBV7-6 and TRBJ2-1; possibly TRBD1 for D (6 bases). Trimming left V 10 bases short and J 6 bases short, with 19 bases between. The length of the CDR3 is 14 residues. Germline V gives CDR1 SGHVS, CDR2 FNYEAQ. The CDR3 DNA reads TGTGCCACCAAAAACACAGGGAGCCTCAATGAGCAGTTCTTC. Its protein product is CATKNTGSLNEQFF.

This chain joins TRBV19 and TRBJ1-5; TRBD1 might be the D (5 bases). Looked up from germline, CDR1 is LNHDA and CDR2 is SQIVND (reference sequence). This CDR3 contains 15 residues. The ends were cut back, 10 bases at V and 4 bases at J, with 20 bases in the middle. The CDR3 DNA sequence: TGTGCCACCCGACCGGGACTCGACCTTAATCAGCCCCAGCATTTT. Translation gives CATRPGLDLNQPQHF.

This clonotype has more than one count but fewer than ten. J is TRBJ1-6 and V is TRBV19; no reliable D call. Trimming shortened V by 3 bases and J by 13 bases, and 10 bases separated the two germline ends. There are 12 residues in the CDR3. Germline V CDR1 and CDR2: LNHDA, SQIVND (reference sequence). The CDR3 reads CASSIGGTPLHF. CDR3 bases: TGTGCCAGTAGTATCGGCGGAACTCCCCTCCACTTT.

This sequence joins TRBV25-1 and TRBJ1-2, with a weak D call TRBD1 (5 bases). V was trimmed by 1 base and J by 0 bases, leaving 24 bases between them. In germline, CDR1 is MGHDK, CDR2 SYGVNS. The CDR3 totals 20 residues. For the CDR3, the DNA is TGTGCCAGCAGTGAATTGGGGGGGGGACTTACTCGGTCGTCTAACTATGGCTACACCTTC. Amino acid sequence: CASSELGGGLTRSSNYGYTF.

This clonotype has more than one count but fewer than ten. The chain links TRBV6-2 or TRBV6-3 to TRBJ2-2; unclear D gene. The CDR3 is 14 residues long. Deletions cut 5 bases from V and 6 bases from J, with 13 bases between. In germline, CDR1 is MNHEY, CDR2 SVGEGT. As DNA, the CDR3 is TGTGCCAGCAGTCTTCCCCTGGGCCCCGGGGAGCTGTTTTTT. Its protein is CASSLPLGPGELFF.

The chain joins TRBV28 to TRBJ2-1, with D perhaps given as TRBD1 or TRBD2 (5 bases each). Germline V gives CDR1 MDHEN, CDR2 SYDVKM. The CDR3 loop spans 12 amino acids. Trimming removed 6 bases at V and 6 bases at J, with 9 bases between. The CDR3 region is CASRRGVNEQFF. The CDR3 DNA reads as TGTGCCAGCAGACGAGGGGTCAATGAGCAGTTCTTC.

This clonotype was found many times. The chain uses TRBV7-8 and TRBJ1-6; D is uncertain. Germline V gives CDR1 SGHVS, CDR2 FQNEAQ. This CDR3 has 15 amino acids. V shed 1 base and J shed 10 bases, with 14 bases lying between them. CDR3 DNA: TGTGCCAGCAGCTTAGGGCGGGTCGGGGAATCACCCCTCCACTTT. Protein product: CASSLGRVGESPLHF.

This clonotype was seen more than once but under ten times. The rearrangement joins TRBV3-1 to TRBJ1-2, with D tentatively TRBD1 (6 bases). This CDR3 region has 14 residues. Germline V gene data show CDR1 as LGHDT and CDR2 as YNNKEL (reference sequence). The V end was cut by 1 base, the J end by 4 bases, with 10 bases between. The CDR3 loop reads CASSQGTVVYGYTF. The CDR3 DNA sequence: TGTGCCAGCAGCCAAGGGACAGTGGTCTATGGCTACACCTTC.